This T cell receptor (delta chain) is from a study of gamma-delta T cells after stem cell transplantation. V shed 2 bases, J shed 1 base, and the junction held 16 bases outside the gene matches. This CDR3 is built from 18 residues. Germline V CDR1 and CDR2: NSMFDY, ISSIKDK. TCRdb re-analyzed the RT-PCR reads via CATT. The repertoire includes thousands of delta-chain clones, less than 15% of them detected once, and approximately 6% sits in the top ten. Within the sample, this clone is medium-sized. The clonotype was recovered from a human donor. It is not recorded whose cells these are; they may come from a transplant donor. The chain uses TRAV29/DV5 and TRDJ1, with TRDD2 matching over 8 bases. Specimen: gamma-delta T cells. The CDR3 sequence: CAASTSYVGGPLTDKLIF. In DNA form, the CDR3 reads TGTGCAGCAAGTACTTCCTACGTCGGGGGACCCCTCACCGATAAACTCATCTTT.